What follows is one TCR beta chain and its context. Its antigen is not known. The sample originates from a study of T cells in Graves' hyperthyroidism and ophthalmopathy. Study findings and constraints: Before onset, by a median of about seven months, the model predicted ophthalmopathy. Most clonotypes that expanded in the thyroid above 0.001 also showed up in blood.

Amplification targeted TCR beta CDR3 regions from RNA transcripts. The primer set for the first-round RT-PCR of the TCR CDR3 was HTBI. TCRdb re-derived calls from the multiplex PCR reads in MiXCR, one entry per CDR3 protein. The data contain approximately 400,000 distinct CDR3 sequences, about a sixth of them singletons. V shed 8 bases and J shed 2 bases, with 12 bases lying between them. CDR3 length: 13 residues. Germline V lookup: CDR1 KGHDR, CDR2 SFDVKD. Patients were excluded because of uncontrolled infection, other autoimmune disease, pregnancy or lactation. Each 10 ml fresh peripheral blood draw supplied the PBMCs.

The V call is TRBV24-1, the J call TRBJ2-7; D gene unclear. This receptor was taken from a woman in her late teens or twenties with Graves' hyperthyroidism. The sample comprised blood. The CDR3 DNA sequence: TGTGCCACCACCTCCGGCAGAGCCTACGAGCAGTACTTC. Translated: CATTSGRAYEQYF.